A selection of T cell receptor beta chains follows, all from one sample in a study of blood T cell repertoires in COVID-19. Assay: immunoSEQ multiplex PCR; the TCRdb copy retains only in-frame clones and omits some. The table shows 330,000 or so clones, with approximately 92% occurring only once. The sample was PBMCs or T cells enriched from blood (not recorded which). Receptor source: a woman in her 30s who had recovered from COVID-19. CDR3s leave out the opening cysteine and the closing phenylalanine or tryptophan. Fields, in order: V gene, CDR3 protein.

TRBV28	ASSIGLAGGDQETQY
TRBV7-2	ASSFQRANEKLF
TRBV7-9	ASSDRGWAGTTNEKLF
TRBV7-2	ASSLVRLTEETQY
TRBV2	ASSDQGSLYGYT
TRBV11-3	ASSHRLPTAEAF
TRBV18	ASSPSGMETQY
TRBV9	ASSPMTSGGTGELF
TRBV15	ATSRNGLAVQETQY
TRBV5-8	ASSLRSGVNQPQH
TRBV11-3	ASSLNGGVSYNEQF
TRBV28	ASSSQDKIEQF
TRBV28	ASTGGTSGSYEQY
TRBV7-2	ASSLDPGEETQY
TRBV9	ASSAGGQDYEQY
TRBV5-1	ASSLQGTLNTEAF
TRBV9	ASSKTSGEAGELF
TRBV6-5	ASSYSGSGMYYEQY
TRBV5-1	ASKRGEEAEAF
TRBV3-1/TRBV3-2	ASSQTGLRAEGQY
TRBV7-6	ASSARSSGATGELF
TRBV6-2/TRBV6-3	ASSYTPSGSDTQY
TRBV7-9	ASSFQGLSYEQY
TRBV29-1	SGSLAAETQY
TRBV6-5	ASRGEAINEKLF
TRBV4-3	ASSQEAGLKYVNTEAF
TRBV7-2	ASSSYSGLVTDTQY
TRBV2	ASSDGTGYLTQY
TRBV3-1/TRBV3-2	ASSQDRTRWDTQY
TRBV28	ASSPGTGRRTEAF
TRBV5-8	ASSSGQGPYEQY
TRBV19	ASTGSENTGELF
TRBV19	ASSTGGNYGYT
TRBV27	ASRIGTSGIPLSTDTQY
TRBV5-4	ASSLVGGGAYEQY
TRBV5-6	ASSLETAQETQY
TRBV7-9	ASSWTFSGNTIY
TRBV27	ASYPSGSNEQF
TRBV11-2	ASSLDRRGNEQF
TRBV4-1	ASSQSYSGVSSYEQY
TRBV15	ATSGRRTGLAKTQY
TRBV28	ASRWGQGLTEAF
TRBV19	ASSLRTGELF
TRBV12-3/TRBV12-4	ASSLVRGNTIY
TRBV18	ASSLADSHNQPQH